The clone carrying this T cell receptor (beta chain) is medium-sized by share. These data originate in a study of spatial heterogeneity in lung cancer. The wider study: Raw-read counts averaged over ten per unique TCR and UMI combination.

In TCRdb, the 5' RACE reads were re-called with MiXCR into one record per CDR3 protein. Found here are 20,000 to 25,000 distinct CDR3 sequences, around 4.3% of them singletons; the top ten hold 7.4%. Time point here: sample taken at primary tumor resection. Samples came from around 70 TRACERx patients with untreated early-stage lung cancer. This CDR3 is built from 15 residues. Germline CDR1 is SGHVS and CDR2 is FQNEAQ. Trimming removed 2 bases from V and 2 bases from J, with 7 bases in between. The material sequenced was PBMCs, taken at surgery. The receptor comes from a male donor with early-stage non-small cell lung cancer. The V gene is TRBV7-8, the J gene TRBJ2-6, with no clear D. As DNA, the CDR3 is TGTGCCAGCAGCTTATTGCAGCCTGGGGCCAACGTCCTGACTTTC. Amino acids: CASSLLQPGANVLTF.